One and the same sample provided the 26 T cell receptor beta chains below, sequenced in a study of blood T cells in healthy people across ages. Through a sample-barcoded 5' primer and a J-beta primer mix, a second PCR was run for roughly 7 to 11 cycles. TCRdb re-called the 5' RACE reads through MiXCR, storing one row per CDR3 protein. The data show 980,000 or so distinct CDR3 sequences, roughly 48% seen once. The sequencing sample was made of blood. The receptors originated from a young man in good health.

V is TRBV12-5 and J is TRBJ1-1, with D unclear. V was shortened by 3 bases and J by 6 bases, with 17 bases between the two germline ends. This CDR3 spans 15 amino acids. CDR1 LGHNT and CDR2 FRNRAP come from the germline V gene. The CDR3 sequence: CASGFSVTNGAEAFF. The CDR3 DNA sequence: TGTGCTAGTGGTTTCAGTGTAACCAACGGGGCTGAAGCTTTCTTT.

Regarding this clonotype: The junction shows a germline mismatch at one end, possibly a read error. The chain combines TRBV20-1 with TRBJ2-3; 7 bases are shared with TRBD1. CDR1 and CDR2 (germline): DFQATT, SNEGSKA (reference sequence). The CDR3 is 14 residues long. The CDR3 nucleotides are TGCAGTGCTGGAAGACAGGGTCCCACAGATACGCAGGATTTT. It is translated as CSAGRQGPTDTQDF.

This clonotype was seen a handful of times. The chain's CDR3 is CASSPSGLYYTF. CDR3 coding DNA: TGTGCCAGCAGCCCTTCTGGCCTGTACTACACCTTC. This chain joins TRBV7-9 and TRBJ1-2; D call uncertain. CDR1 is SEHNR and CDR2 is FQNEAQ in the germline V gene (reference sequence). The CDR3 length is 12 residues. V shed 5 bases and J shed 10 bases, with 14 bases lying between them. The full variable domain, completed using reference TRBV7-9 and TRBJ1-2, is DTGVSQNPRHKITKRGQNVTFRCDPISEHNRLYWYRQTLGQGPEFLTYFQNEAQLEKSRLLSDRFSAERPKGSFSTLEIQRTEQGDSAMYLCASSPSGLYYTFGSGTRLTVV.

The chain recombines TRBV9 with TRBJ2-5; 9 nucleotides match TRBD1. Germline-derived CDR1 and CDR2 are SGDLS and YYNGEE. J gave up 2 bases and V 3 bases, and 5 bases lay outside the gene matches. The CDR3 contains 15 residues. The CDR3 loop is CASSGTGTGQETQYF. In nucleotides, the CDR3 is TGTGCCAGCAGCGGAACCGGGACAGGGCAAGAGACCCAGTACTTC.

This clonotype was seen only a few times. The chain uses TRBV28 and TRBJ2-5; D not certain. CDR1 is MDHEN, CDR2 SYDVKM, per germline. V dropped 6 bases and J dropped 6 bases, with 8 bases sitting between them. This CDR3 is 11 amino acids long. The CDR3 loop reads CASSPGKTQYF. The CDR3 DNA reads TGTGCCAGCAGCCCCGGAAAGACCCAGTACTTC.

The chain recombines TRBV4-2 with TRBJ2-3, with D hard to call. The ends were cut back, 1 base at V and 4 bases at J, with 15 bases in the middle. The CDR3 runs to 16 residues. Germline V gives CDR1 LGHNA, CDR2 YNFKEQ. The CDR3 sequence: CASSQAHSVGSDTQYF. Here the CDR3 DNA reads TGTGCCAGCAGCCAAGCCCACTCCGTGGGGTCAGATACGCAGTATTTT.

The chain carries TRBV15 and TRBJ2-7, with D possibly being TRBD1 (5 bases). Germline loops: CDR1 LNHNV, CDR2 YYDKDF (reference sequence). CDR3 size: 15 residues. Trimming left V 0 bases short and J 0 bases short, with 9 bases between. The CDR3 here is CATSRDCDSSYEQYF. CDR3 sequence (DNA): TGTGCCACCAGCAGAGATTGCGACAGCTCCTACGAGCAGTACTTC.

The chain is built from TRBV12-3 or TRBV12-4 and TRBJ2-1; D is possibly TRBD1 (6 bases). There are 13 residues in the CDR3. Deletions cut 3 bases from V and 13 bases from J, with 16 bases between. For the CDR3, the DNA is TGTGCCAGCAGTTTTGGGACACCAGAGACCCAGTTCTTC. It specifies CASSFGTPETQFF.

The chain has TRBV5-4 and TRBJ2-7; weak D call: TRBD2 (5 bases). CDR3 size: 14 residues. The V end lost 4 bases, the J end lost 7 bases, and 18 bases lay between the germline ends. CDR1 is SGHNT, CDR2 YYREEE, per germline (reference sequence). In DNA, the CDR3 is TGTGCCAGCAGCCTCGCTCGGGAATACAATGAGCAGTACTTC. It translates to CASSLAREYNEQYF.

The chain links TRBV11-1 to TRBJ1-2; D is possibly TRBD1 (5 bases). The CDR3 sequence is 14 residues long. Trimming cost V 3 bases and J 2 bases, with 10 bases left between them. Germline lookup yields CDR1 SGHAT and CDR2 FQDESV (reference sequence). For the CDR3, the DNA is TGTGCCAGCAGCTTGACAGACGGAAACTATGGCTACACCTTC. It yields the protein CASSLTDGNYGYTF.

This chain connects TRBV3-1 to TRBJ2-3; TRBD2 might be the D (6 bases). Germline values: CDR1 LGHDT, CDR2 YNNKEL (reference sequence). This CDR3 contains 15 residues. V was clipped by 4 bases and J by 0 bases, with 11 bases between them. CDR3 DNA sequence: TGTGCCAGCAGCCGGGTCGGGAGTAGCACAGATACGCAGTATTTT. As protein: CASSRVGSSTDTQYF.

This clonotype has only one observation. The chain employs TRBV5-1 and TRBJ2-3, with a weak D call TRBD2 (6 bases). V lost 5 bases to trimming and J lost 4 bases, with 14 bases between them. This CDR3 is 14 amino acids long. Germline V gene sequence: CDR1 SGHRS, CDR2 YFSETQ. The CDR3 DNA follows: TGCGCCAGCAGAGGAGGGGAGACTGCAGATACGCAGTATTTT. Translated, it gives CASRGGETADTQYF.

The chain uses TRBV27 and TRBJ1-5, with D perhaps matching TRBD1 (6 bases). Germline loops: CDR1 MNHEY, CDR2 SMNVEV (reference sequence). The CDR3 runs to 15 residues. Trimming took 6 bases from V and 0 from J, leaving 12 bases between them. CDR3 DNA: TGTGCCAGCAGCCTCAACAGGGTTAGCAATCAGCCCCAGCATTTT. Amino acid sequence: CASSLNRVSNQPQHF.

The genes are TRBV20-1 and TRBJ1-1, with D maybe TRBD1 (6 bases). Germline V CDR1 and CDR2: DFQATT, SNEGSKA (reference sequence). This CDR3 is built from 13 residues. The ends were cut back, 2 bases at V and 4 bases at J, with 11 bases in the middle. Here the CDR3 DNA reads TGCAGTGCTAGAAACAGGGCAAGCACTGAAGCTTTCTTT. This translates into CSARNRASTEAFF.

The rearrangement uses TRBV20-1 and TRBJ2-7; either TRBD1 or TRBD2 may fit D (5 bases each). CDR3 size: 13 residues. From germline, CDR1 is DFQATT and CDR2 SNEGSKA (reference sequence). V shed 7 bases and J shed 0 bases, with 13 bases lying between them. The CDR3 DNA is TGCAGTGACCCGGCGAGGGGCTCCTACGAGCAGTACTTC. Translated, it gives CSDPARGSYEQYF.

The chain recombines TRBV12-3 or TRBV12-4 with TRBJ2-7; 7 bases are shared with TRBD1. CDR3 length: 14 amino acids. Germline trimming cut 5 bases from V and 1 base from J; bases unmatched to any gene: 5. This CDR3 reads CASSTTGTSYEQYF. CDR3 in DNA: TGTGCCAGCAGTACGACAGGGACGTCCTACGAGCAGTACTTC.

The chain couples TRBV10-3 to TRBJ1-1; no firm D call. This CDR3 is built from 13 residues. Germline V gene data show CDR1 as ENHRY and CDR2 as SYGVKD. The V gene lost 7 bases and the J gene lost 4 bases, with 13 bases spanning the gap. The CDR3 reads CAIKSSEGTEAFF. As DNA, the CDR3 is TGTGCCATCAAATCCTCCGAGGGCACTGAAGCTTTCTTT.

The chain couples TRBV7-9 to TRBJ2-1; D ambiguous. The CDR3 has 15 amino acids. CDR1 is SEHNR and CDR2 is FQNEAQ in the germline V gene (reference sequence). Trimming took off 1 base at V and 10 bases at J, with 17 bases between the two ends. CDR3 nucleotide sequence: TGTGCCAGCAGCTTAGGTAACCCTACGACGAGCGAGCAGTTCTTC. It yields the protein CASSLGNPTTSEQFF.

The V and J genes are TRBV29-1 and TRBJ2-5; D might be TRBD2 (6 bases). The germline V gene encodes CDR1 SQVTM and CDR2 ANQGSEA. Trimming removed 7 bases from V and 1 base from J, with 19 bases in between. CDR3 length: 15 amino acids. As DNA, the CDR3 is TGCAGCGCCTTTCAACTGGGGGGTTCCCAAGAGACCCAGTACTTC. Translated: CSAFQLGGSQETQYF.

DNA for the CDR3: TGTGCCAGCAGCCTCGGGACAGGCCCTCCCATGGTCTATGGCTACACCTTC. It translates to CASSLGTGPPMVYGYTF. The J gene is TRBJ1-2, the V gene TRBV3-1; the match to TRBD1 covers 8 bases. J was trimmed by 4 bases and V by 4 bases; bases with no gene match: 14. This CDR3 is built from 17 residues. Germline V lookup: CDR1 LGHDT, CDR2 YNNKEL (reference sequence).

The chain recombines TRBV2 with TRBJ2-3, with 8 nucleotides matching TRBD2. After removal of 4 bases from V and 5 bases from J, the junction contained 8 bases not matched to a gene. This CDR3 comprises 15 residues. Germline loops: CDR1 SNHLY, CDR2 FYNNEI. The CDR3 sequence: CASSVEAGVIDTQYF. DNA for the CDR3: TGTGCCAGCAGTGTCGAAGCGGGGGTTATAGATACGCAGTATTTT.

This clonotype was picked up a small number of times. Written as DNA, the CDR3 is TGTGCCAGCGGCGCCCGGGGGGGGCTTGAGCAGTTCTTC. Amino acids: CASGARGGLEQFF. The chain couples TRBV11-2 to TRBJ2-1; 8 bases agree with TRBD2. The CDR3 runs 13 residues. CDR1 and CDR2 (germline): SGHAT, FQNNGV. V was clipped by 8 bases and J by 9 bases; unmatched bases: 9.

J is TRBJ2-5 and V is TRBV20-1, with TRBD1 matching 7 bases. The J call is doubtful: the DNA matches TRBJ2-7 better. CDR3 size: 16 residues. The germline V gene has CDR1 DFQATT and CDR2 SNEGSKA (reference sequence). The CDR3 nucleotides are TGCAGTGCTCTACCTGGACAGGCCCTTGAGGTTGGCGAGCAGTACTTC. Amino acids: CSALPGQALEVGEQYF.

The CDR3 nucleotides are TGTGCCAGCCATTTGGGGCGGTACAATGAGCAGTTCTTC. Translation: CASHLGRYNEQFF. This chain links TRBV2 with TRBJ2-1; D may be TRBD1 (5 bases). Germline V CDR1 and CDR2: SNHLY, FYNNEI. This CDR3 region has 13 residues. V dropped 8 bases and J dropped 4 bases, with 12 bases sitting between them.

This clonotype was found a few times. The rearrangement uses TRBV21-1 and TRBJ2-7; whether TRBD1, the table's D call, matches the DNA was not checked. TRBV21-1 is designated a pseudogene. The CDR3 covers 13 residues. In DNA form, the CDR3 reads TGTGCCAGCCAGGGGCATGTTCGGTACGAGCAGTACTTC. It codes for CASQGHVRYEQYF.

V and J are TRBV27 and TRBJ1-2, with 9 nucleotides matching TRBD1. V shed 6 bases and J 5 bases; nucleotides not matched to a gene: 7. CDR1 and CDR2 from the germline V gene are MNHEY and SMNVEV (reference sequence). The CDR3 loop spans 14 amino acids. CDR3 nucleotides: TGTGCCAGCAGACAGGGGGCAATCGAGTATGGCTACACCTTC. It encodes CASRQGAIEYGYTF.